This TCR beta chain was identified during a study of beta chain features in type 1 diabetes. The authors reverse transcribed all of the isolated RNA, so sequencing captured expressed TCRB transcripts. Generated by immunoSEQ multiplex PCR, the TCRdb table keeps only in-frame clones and is missing some. The data hold under 400,000 clones, with over 9.5% observed a single time. In germline, CDR1 is SGHTA, CDR2 FQGNSA. The CDR3 is 14 residues long. V gave up 6 bases and J gave up 2 bases, with 13 bases separating them. Regarding this clone: Its antigen is not known.

Findings and caveats of the study: In every one of the four CD4+ subsets, TCRB CDR3s were moderately but significantly shorter in Type 1 diabetes patients.

The chain recombines TRBV7-2 with TRBJ1-2; D not certain. This TCR derives from a woman aged 18-29 years with type 1 diabetes. Sequencing used naive CD4+ T cells from blood. The CDR3 region is CASSWAQINYGYTF. In DNA, the CDR3 is TGTGCCAGCAGTTGGGCACAGATAAACTATGGCTACACCTTC.